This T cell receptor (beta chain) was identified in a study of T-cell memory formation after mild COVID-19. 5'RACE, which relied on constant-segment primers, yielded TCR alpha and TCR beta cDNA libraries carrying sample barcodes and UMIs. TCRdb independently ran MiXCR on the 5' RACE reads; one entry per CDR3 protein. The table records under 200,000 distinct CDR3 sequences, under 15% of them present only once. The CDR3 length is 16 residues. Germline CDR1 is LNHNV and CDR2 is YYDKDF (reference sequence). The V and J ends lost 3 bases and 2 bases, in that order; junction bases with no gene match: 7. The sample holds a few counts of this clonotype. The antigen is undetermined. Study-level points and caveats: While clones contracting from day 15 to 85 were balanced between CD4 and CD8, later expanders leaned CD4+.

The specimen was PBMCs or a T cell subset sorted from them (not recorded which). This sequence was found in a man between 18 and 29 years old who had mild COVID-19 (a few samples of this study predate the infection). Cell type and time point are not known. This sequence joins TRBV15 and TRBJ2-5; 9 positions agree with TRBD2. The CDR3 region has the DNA TGTGCCACCAGCAGTCTTCTAGCGGGGTATCAAGAGACCCAGTACTTC. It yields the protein CATSSLLAGYQETQYF.